The sequence of this T cell receptor (beta chain) was determined in a study of radiotherapy plus CTLA-4 blockade in lung cancer. Across the study: Objective responses emerged in roughly a sixth of patients, and around 31% attained disease control. Study-wide points: Blood TCR clones of tumor origin expanded after radiotherapy plus ipilimumab.

Method: immunoSEQ multiplex PCR; TCRdb's copy keeps in-frame clones and lacks some. The table includes 75,000 to 100,000 clones, about 91% detected once. As concerns this clone: Its antigen is undetermined.

This clonotype originated in a human donor with non-small cell lung cancer that progressed on radiotherapy plus ipilimumab. The sample was peripheral blood, taken from a patient treated with radiotherapy plus ipilimumab.

CDR3 loop: CASSYSGQGVGYTF. DNA for the CDR3: TGTGCCAGCAGTTACTCGGGACAGGGGGTTGGCTACACCTTC. V usage is TRBV6-5 and J usage is TRBJ1-2; 11 nucleotides agree with TRBD1. The CDR3 is 14 amino acids. The trim removed 0 bases at V and 7 bases at J, leaving 1 base unmatched. The germline gives CDR1 MNHEY, CDR2 SVGAGI.